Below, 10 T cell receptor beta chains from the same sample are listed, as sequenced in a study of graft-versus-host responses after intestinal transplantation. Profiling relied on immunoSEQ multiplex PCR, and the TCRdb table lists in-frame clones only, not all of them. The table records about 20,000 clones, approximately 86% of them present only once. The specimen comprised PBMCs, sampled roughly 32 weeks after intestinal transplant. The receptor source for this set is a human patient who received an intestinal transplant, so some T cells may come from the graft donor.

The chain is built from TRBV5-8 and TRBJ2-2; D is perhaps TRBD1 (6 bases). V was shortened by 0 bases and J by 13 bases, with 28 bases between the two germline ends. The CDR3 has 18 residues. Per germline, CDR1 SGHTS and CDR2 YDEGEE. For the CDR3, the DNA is TGTGCCAGCAGCTTGGTAGGTCTGTGGACAGACCCCGGCTGGGGGCTGTTTTTT. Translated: CASSLVGLWTDPGWGLFF.

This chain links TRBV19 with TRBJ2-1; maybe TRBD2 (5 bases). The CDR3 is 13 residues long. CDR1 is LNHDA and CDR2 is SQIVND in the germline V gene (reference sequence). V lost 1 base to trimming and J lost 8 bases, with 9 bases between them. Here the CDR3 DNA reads TGTGCCAGTAGTATAGGGTACGGGGATGAGCAGTTCTTC. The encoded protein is CASSIGYGDEQFF. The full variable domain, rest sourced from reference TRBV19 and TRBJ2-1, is DGGITQSPKYLFRKEGQNVTLSCEQNLNHDAMYWYRQDPGQGLRLIYYSQIVNDFQKGDIAEGYSVSREKKESFPLTVTSAQKNPTAFYLCASSIGYGDEQFFGPGTRLTVL.

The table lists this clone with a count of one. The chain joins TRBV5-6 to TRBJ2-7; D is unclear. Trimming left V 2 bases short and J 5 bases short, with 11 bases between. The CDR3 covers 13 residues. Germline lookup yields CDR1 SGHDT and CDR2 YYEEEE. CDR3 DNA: TGTGCCAGCAGCTTTGTCCCTAAGGACGAGCAGTACTTC. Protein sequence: CASSFVPKDEQYF.

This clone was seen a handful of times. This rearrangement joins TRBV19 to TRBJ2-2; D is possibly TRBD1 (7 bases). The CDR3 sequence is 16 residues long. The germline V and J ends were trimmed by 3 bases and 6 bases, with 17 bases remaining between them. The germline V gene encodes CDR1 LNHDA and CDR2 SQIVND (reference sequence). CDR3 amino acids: CASSMTRGEGSGELFF. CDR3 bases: TGTGCCAGTAGTATGACCAGGGGGGAAGGATCCGGGGAGCTGTTTTTT.

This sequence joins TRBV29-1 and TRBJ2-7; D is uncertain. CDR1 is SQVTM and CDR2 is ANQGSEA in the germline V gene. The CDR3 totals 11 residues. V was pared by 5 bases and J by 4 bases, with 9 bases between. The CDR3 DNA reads TGCAGCGTTCTTTACGGGTACGAGCAGTACTTC. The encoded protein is CSVLYGYEQYF.

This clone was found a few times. Here the CDR3 reads CSVVTGDLQGIPGLLTYEQYF. Here the CDR3 DNA reads TGCAGCGTTGTTACGGGGGACTTGCAGGGGATCCCCGGGCTCCTAACCTACGAGCAGTACTTC. The J gene is TRBJ2-7, the V gene TRBV29-1; possibly TRBD1 or TRBD2 for D (6 bases each). There are 21 residues in the CDR3. V lost 4 bases to trimming and J lost 2 bases, with 36 bases between them. Germline assignment: CDR1 SQVTM and CDR2 ANQGSEA.

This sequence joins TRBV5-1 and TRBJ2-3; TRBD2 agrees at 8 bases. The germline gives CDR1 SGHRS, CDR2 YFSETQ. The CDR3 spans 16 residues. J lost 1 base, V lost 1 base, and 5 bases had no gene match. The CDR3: CASSLTPGGGTDTQYF. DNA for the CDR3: TGCGCCAGCAGCTTGACCCCGGGGGGGGGCACAGATACGCAGTATTTT.

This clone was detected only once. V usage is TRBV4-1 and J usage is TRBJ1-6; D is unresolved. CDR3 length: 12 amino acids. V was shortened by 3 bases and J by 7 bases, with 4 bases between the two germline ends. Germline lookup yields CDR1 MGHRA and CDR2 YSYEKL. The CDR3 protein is CASSQNNSPLHF. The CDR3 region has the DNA TGCGCCAGCAGCCAGAACAATTCACCCCTCCACTTT.

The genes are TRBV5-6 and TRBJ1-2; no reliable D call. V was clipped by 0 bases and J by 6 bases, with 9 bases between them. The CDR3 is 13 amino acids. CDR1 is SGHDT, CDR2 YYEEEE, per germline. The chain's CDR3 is CASSLAGGNGYTF. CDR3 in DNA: TGTGCCAGCAGCTTGGCCGGTGGGAATGGCTACACCTTC.

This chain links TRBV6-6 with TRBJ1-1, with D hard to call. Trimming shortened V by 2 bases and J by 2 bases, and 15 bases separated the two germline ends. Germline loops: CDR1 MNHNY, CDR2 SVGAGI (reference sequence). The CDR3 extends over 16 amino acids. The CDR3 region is CASSYGGIGENTEAFF. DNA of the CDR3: TGTGCCAGCAGTTACGGAGGGATCGGGGAAAACACTGAAGCTTTCTTT.